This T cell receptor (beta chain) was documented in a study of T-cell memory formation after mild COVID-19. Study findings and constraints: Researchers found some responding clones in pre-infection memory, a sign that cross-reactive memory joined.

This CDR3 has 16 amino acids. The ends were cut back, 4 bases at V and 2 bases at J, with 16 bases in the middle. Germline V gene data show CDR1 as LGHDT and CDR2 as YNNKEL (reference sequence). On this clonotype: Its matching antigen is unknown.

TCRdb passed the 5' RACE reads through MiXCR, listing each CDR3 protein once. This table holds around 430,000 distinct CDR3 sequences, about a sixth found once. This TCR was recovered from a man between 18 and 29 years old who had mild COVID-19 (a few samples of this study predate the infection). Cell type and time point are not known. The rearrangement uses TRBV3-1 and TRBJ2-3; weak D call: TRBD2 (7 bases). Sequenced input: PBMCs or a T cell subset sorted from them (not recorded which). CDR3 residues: CASSPFSGGLTDTQYF. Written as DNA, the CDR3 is TGTGCCAGCAGCCCATTCTCCGGGGGGCTCACAGATACGCAGTATTTT.